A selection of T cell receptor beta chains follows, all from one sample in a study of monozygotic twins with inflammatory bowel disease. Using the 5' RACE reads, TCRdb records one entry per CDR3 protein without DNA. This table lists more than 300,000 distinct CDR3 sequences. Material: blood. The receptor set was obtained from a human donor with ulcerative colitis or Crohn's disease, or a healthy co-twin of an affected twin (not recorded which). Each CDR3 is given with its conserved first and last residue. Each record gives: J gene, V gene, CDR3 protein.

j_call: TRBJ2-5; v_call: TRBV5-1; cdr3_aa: CASSSLSGGEKETQYF
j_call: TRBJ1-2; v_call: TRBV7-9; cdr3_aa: CASSDPTQYSEDGYTF
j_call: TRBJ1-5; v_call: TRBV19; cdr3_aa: CASMQRNSNQPQHF
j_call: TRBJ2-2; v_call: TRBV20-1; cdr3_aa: CSANPKNTGELFF
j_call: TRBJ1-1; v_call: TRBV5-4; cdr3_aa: CASSSKWGEGSGMNTEAFF
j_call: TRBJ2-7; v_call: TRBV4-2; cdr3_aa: CASSHGTASYEQYF
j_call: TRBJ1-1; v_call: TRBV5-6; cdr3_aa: CASSLVRAANTEAFF
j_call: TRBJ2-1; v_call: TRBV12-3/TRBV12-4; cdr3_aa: CASSWTVLLYYNEQFF
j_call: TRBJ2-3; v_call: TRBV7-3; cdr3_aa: CASSLTWTGGFADTQYF
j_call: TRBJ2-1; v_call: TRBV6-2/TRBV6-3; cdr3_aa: CASRRRGTSGDPYNEQFF
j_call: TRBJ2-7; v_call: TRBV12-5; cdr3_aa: CASALDRAYEQYF
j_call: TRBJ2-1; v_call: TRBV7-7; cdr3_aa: CASSPRGASSYNEQFF
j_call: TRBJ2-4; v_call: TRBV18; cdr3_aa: CASSGPWGLAKNIQYF
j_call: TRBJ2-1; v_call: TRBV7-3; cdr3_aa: CASRSGQGTYNEQFF
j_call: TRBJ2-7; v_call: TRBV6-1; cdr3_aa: CASTRDSSTYEQYF
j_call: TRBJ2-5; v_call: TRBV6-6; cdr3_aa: CASRRKETQYF
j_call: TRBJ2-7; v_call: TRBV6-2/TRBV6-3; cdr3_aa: CASSYSSRWEISYEQYF
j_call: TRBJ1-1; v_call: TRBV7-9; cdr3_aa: CVHGRMNTEAFF
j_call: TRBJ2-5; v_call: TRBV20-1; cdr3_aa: CSATATGKETQYF
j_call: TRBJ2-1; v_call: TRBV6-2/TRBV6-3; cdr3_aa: CASRVSSGGPYNEQFF
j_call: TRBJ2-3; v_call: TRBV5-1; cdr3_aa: CASSPGLVTDTQYF
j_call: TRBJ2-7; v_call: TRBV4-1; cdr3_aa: CASSQDKGGEQYF
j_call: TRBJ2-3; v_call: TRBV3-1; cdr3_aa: CASSHRGEGSKDTQYF
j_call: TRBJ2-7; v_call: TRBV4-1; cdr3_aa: CASSQRTTIYEQYF
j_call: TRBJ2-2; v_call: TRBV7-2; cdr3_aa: CASSLAIRGGNTGELFF
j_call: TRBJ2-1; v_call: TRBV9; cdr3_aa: CASSVASLAGFDNEQFF
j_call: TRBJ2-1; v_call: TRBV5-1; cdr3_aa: CASSSYPGGPYNEQFF
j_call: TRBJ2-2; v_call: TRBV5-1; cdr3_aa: CASSPGQRNTGELFF